This entry features one T cell receptor (beta chain) sequence. Its cognate antigen is unknown. The PCR used 60 Vbeta and 13 Jbeta primers. TCRdb keeps only in-frame clones here, not all; method: immunoSEQ multiplex PCR. The sample has fewer than 200,000 clones; roughly 80% are singletons. This sample is drawn from a study of cytomegalovirus exposure and HLA in healthy donors. Findings and limits, study-wide: Usually a TCR sequence was rare, but some public TCRs were found in many donors. A later analysis associated 16,951 TCR beta sequences with HLA alleles at a 0.05 false discovery rate.

This CDR3 has 15 amino acids. Germline values: CDR1 SEHNR, CDR2 FQNEAQ (reference sequence). Trimming left V 4 bases short and J 0 bases short, with 12 bases between. Sequenced input: PBMCs. The rearrangement links TRBV7-9 to TRBJ1-2; the D gene is possibly TRBD1 (5 bases). The clonotype was recovered from a woman aged 25-40 years in good health and CMV-seropositive. CDR3 in amino acids: CASSSDTQANYGYTF. CDR3 DNA sequence: TGTGCCAGCAGCTCGGACACCCAAGCTAACTATGGCTACACCTTC.